This TCR beta chain was recovered during a study of blood T cells in healthy people across ages. A second roughly 6 to 12 cycle PCR used barcoded and J-beta primers. MiXCR, run by TCRdb on the 5' RACE reads, gives a single entry per CDR3 protein. Among around 990,000 distinct CDR3 sequences listed, more than 30% were seen once. This clonotype occurred a few times. Germline V CDR1 and CDR2: SGHDN, FVKESK. The V end lost 2 bases, the J end lost 5 bases, and 15 bases lay between the germline ends. There are 15 residues in the CDR3. The rearrangement uses TRBV14 and TRBJ1-2; TRBD1 is a possible D gene (5 bases). Sequencing was done on a sample of blood. The TCR sequence derives from a man aged 18 to 29 in good health. The CDR3 protein is CASSQMTAVGYGYTF. The CDR3 DNA reads as TGTGCCAGCAGCCAAATGACAGCGGTGGGTTATGGCTACACCTTC.